Presented here are 5 T cell receptor beta chains from one specimen sequenced in a study of preoperative IRX-2 immunotherapy in early breast cancer. Sequencing used immunoSEQ multiplex PCR; TCRdb keeps in-frame clones, though not all of them. This repertoire shows over 55,000 clones, 94% found once; its top ten account for around 1.5%. Treatment here: preoperative locoregional IRX-2 cytokine immunotherapy. The specimen was obtained from a patient treated with IRX-2 immunotherapy. The receptors originated from a human donor with breast cancer.

The rearrangement uses TRBV4-3 and TRBJ2-2, with D maybe TRBD1 (8 bases). The CDR3 runs to 20 residues. Germline V gives CDR1 LGHNA, CDR2 YSLEER. The V end was cut by 4 bases, the J end by 4 bases, with 28 bases between. CDR3 sequence (DNA): TGCGCCAGCAGCCGGGGCAGGGGGCACCTACCGGGAGGTTCCACCGGGGAGCTGTTTTTT. It encodes CASSRGRGHLPGGSTGELFF.

This chain joins TRBV19 and TRBJ2-2; no clear D. V was pared by 2 bases and J by 7 bases, with 8 bases between. The CDR3 is 13 amino acids. Germline V gene lookup returns CDR1 LNHDA and CDR2 SQIVND (reference sequence). The CDR3 sequence is CASSILVGGELFF. The CDR3 DNA reads as TGTGCCAGTAGTATACTAGTCGGCGGGGAGCTGTTTTTT.

J is TRBJ2-5 and V is TRBV11-3, with 14 bases matching TRBD2. V shed 4 bases and J 2 bases; nucleotides not matched to a gene: 3. Germline V gene lookup returns CDR1 SGHNT and CDR2 YENEEA. The CDR3 extends over 16 amino acids. The CDR3 reads CASSYGTSGRQETQYF. The CDR3 coding sequence is TGTGCCAGCAGCTACGGGACTAGCGGGAGACAAGAGACCCAGTACTTC.

About this clone: At one of its ends the junction is not consistent with the germline gene, which may arise from a read error. The chain has TRBV15 and TRBJ2-7; D is unclear. The CDR3 has 14 residues. Per the germline V gene, CDR1 is LNHNV and CDR2 is YYDKDF (reference sequence). CDR3 sequence reads: CATRDYHLSYVQYF. The CDR3 DNA follows: TGTGCCACCAGAGATTATCACTTGTCCTACGTGCAGTACTTC.

This chain links TRBV11-3 with TRBJ1-6; D remains ambiguous. The V gene lost 1 base and the J gene lost 6 bases, with 7 bases spanning the gap. Germline values: CDR1 SGHNT, CDR2 YENEEA. This CDR3 has 14 residues. CDR3 DNA sequence: TGTGCCAGCAGCTTAGGACCAGTTAATTCACCCCTCCACTTT. The encoded protein is CASSLGPVNSPLHF.